What follows describes a single TCR beta chain. Its specificity is unknown. This record belongs to a study of T cell responses to AZD1222 COVID-19 vaccine. Points from the study as a whole: Spike regions recognized by vaccine-associated CD4 TCRs spanned the protein, led by 160-218 and 743-854. Reportedly, close to half of spike-specific TCRs are directed against unmutated variant regions.

The CDR3 is 17 amino acids. The V gene lost 8 bases and the J gene lost 1 base, with 23 bases spanning the gap. Germline V CDR1 and CDR2: KGHDR, SFDVKD. Assay: immunoSEQ multiplex PCR; the TCRdb copy retains only in-frame clones and omits some. The sample holds 100,000 to 120,000 clones, 80% to 90% seen once. The material sequenced was peripheral blood, taken 28 days after the second AZD1222 dose. The V gene is TRBV24-1, the J gene TRBJ2-7; D possibly corresponds to TRBD2 (5 bases). The clonotype originates from an adult who received the AZD1222 COVID-19 vaccine. CDR3 sequence reads: CATTYSSGHRSSYEQYF. Here the CDR3 DNA reads TGTGCCACCACCTACAGCAGCGGCCACCGATCTTCCTACGAGCAGTACTTC.